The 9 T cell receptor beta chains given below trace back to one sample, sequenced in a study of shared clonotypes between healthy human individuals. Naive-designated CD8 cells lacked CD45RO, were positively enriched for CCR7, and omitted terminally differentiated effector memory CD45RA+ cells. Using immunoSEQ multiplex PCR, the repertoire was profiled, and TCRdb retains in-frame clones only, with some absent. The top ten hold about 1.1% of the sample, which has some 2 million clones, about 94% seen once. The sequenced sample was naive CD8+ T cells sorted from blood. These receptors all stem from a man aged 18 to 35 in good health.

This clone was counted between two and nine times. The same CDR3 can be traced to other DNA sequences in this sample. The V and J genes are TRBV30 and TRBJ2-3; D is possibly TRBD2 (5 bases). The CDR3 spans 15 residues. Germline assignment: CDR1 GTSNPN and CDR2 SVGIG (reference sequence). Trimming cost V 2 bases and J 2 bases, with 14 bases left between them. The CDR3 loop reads CAWSPQRSFTDTQYF. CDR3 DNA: TGTGCCTGGAGTCCTCAGCGGTCGTTCACAGATACGCAGTATTTT.

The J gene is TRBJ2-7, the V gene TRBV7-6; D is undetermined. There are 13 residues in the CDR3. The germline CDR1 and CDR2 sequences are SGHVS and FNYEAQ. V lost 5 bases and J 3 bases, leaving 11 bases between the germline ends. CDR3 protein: CASSLDPDYEQYF. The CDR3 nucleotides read TGTGCCAGCAGCCTAGACCCGGACTACGAGCAGTACTTC.

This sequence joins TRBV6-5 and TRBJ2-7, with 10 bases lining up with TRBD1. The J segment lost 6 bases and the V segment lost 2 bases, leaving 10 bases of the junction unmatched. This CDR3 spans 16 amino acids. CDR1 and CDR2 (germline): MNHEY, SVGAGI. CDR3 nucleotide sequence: TGTGCCAGCAGTTACACCCTCGGCGGACAGGGGGTCGAGCAGTACTTC. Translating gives CASSYTLGGQGVEQYF.

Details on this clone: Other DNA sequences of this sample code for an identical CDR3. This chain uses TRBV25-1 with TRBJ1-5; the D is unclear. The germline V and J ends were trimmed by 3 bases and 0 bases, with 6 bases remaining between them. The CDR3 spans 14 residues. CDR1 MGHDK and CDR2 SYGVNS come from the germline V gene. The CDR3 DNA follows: TGTGCCAGCAGTGATTTGGATAGCAATCAGCCCCAGCATTTT. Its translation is CASSDLDSNQPQHF.

The CDR3 region is CASSLVQPEQFF. The CDR3 coding sequence is TGTGCCAGCAGCTTGGTCCAACCAGAGCAGTTCTTC. The genes are TRBV11-2 and TRBJ2-1, with D unclear. This CDR3 spans 12 amino acids. Trimming removed 3 bases at V and 10 bases at J, with 10 bases between. The V gene's germline CDR1 is SGHAT and CDR2 FQNNGV.

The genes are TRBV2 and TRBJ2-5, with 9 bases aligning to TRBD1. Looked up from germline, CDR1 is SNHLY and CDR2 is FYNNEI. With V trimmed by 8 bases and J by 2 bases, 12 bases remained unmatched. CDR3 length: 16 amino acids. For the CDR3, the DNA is TGTGCCAGCCGAACCGGGACAGGGAGGGGGCAAGAGACCCAGTACTTC. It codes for CASRTGTGRGQETQYF.

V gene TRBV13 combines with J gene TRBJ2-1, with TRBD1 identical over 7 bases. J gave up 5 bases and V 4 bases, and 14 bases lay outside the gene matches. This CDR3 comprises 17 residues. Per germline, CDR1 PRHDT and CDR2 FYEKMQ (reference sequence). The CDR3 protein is CASSSAIGTVGNNEQFF. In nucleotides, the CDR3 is TGTGCCAGCAGCTCCGCCATAGGGACAGTTGGGAACAATGAGCAGTTCTTC.

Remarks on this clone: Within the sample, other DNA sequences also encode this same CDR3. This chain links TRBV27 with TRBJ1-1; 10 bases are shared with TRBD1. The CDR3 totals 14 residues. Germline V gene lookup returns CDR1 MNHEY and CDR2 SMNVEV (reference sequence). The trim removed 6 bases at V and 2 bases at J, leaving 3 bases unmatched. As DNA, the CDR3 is TGTGCCAGCAGGACGACAGGGGGCAACACTGAAGCTTTCTTT. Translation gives CASRTTGGNTEAFF.

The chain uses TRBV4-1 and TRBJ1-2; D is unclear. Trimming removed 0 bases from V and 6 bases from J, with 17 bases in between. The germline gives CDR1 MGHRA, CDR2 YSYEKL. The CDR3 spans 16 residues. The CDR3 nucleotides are TGCGCCAGCAGCCAAGATCGAAGGCCCGAGGTCGATGGCTACACCTTC. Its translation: CASSQDRRPEVDGYTF.